Each of the 9 T cell receptor beta chains below was sequenced from the same sample in a study of PD-L1 blockade in urothelial cancer. The repertoire was sequenced with immunoSEQ multiplex PCR; TCRdb's copy has only in-frame clones and lacks some. The table records approximately 40,000 clones, approximately 86% of them present only once. The time point is: peripheral blood 6 weeks after treatment start. The input for sequencing was PBMCs, taken around atezolizumab (anti-PD-L1) treatment. These receptors all come from a man aged 55-75 years with urothelial cancer.

V and J are TRBV6-5 and TRBJ2-7, with 7 bases fitting TRBD1. The V gene end was trimmed by 5 bases and the J gene end by 1 base; junction bases not matched to a gene: 5. This CDR3 region has 14 residues. CDR1 is MNHEY, CDR2 SVGAGI, per germline. The CDR3 region is CASSPSTGSYEQYF. For the CDR3, the DNA is TGTGCCAGCAGTCCCTCGACAGGGTCCTACGAGCAGTACTTC.

The V gene is TRBV11-2, the J gene TRBJ2-7; 7 nucleotides align to TRBD2. Germline V gives CDR1 SGHAT, CDR2 FQNNGV. J was trimmed by 7 bases and V by 5 bases; bases with no gene match: 5. The CDR3 is made up of 12 amino acids. CDR3 coding DNA: TGTGCCAGCAGCCGATCGGGGGGTGAGCAGTACTTC. As protein: CASSRSGGEQYF.

A few counts support this clone. The chain couples TRBV7-2 to TRBJ2-7; 9 nucleotides align to TRBD2. The CDR3 has 14 amino acids. V was pared by 5 bases and J by 0 bases, with 2 bases of the junction left unmatched. CDR1 and CDR2 from the germline V gene are SGHTA and FQGNSA. The CDR3 reads CASSTGLASYEQYF. The DNA for the CDR3 is TGTGCCAGCAGCACGGGACTAGCCTCCTACGAGCAGTACTTC. The full variable domain, rest sourced from reference TRBV7-2 and TRBJ2-7, is GAGVSQSPSNKVTEKGKDVELRCDPISGHTALYWYRQSLGQGLEFLIYFQGNSAPDKSGLPSDRFSAERTGGSVSTLTIQRTQQEDSAVYLCASSTGLASYEQYFGPGTRLTVT.

This chain connects TRBV5-1 to TRBJ1-1; D ambiguous. The V and J ends lost 4 bases and 0 bases respectively, with 16 bases between them. The CDR3 has 16 residues. Germline-derived CDR1 and CDR2 are SGHRS and YFSETQ. Written as DNA, the CDR3 is TGCGCCAGCAGCGCTGGACTGCAGATACTGAACACTGAAGCTTTCTTT. Translating gives CASSAGLQILNTEAFF.

The rearrangement joins TRBV19 to TRBJ1-2; 11 nucleotides agree with TRBD1. The CDR3 extends over 16 amino acids. CDR1 is LNHDA, CDR2 SQIVND, per germline (reference sequence). Unmatched junction bases numbered 8, after V lost 5 bases and J lost 3 bases. DNA for the CDR3: TGTGCCAGTAGTTCTCTTTCGGGACAGGGGGACTATGGCTACACCTTC. It is translated as CASSSLSGQGDYGYTF.

The sample holds one count of this clone. This chain joins TRBV29-1 and TRBJ2-5, with 12 nucleotides matching TRBD2. The germline V gene has CDR1 SQVTM and CDR2 ANQGSEA. With 7 bases clipped from V and 2 bases from J, the junction kept 8 bases outside the gene matches. This CDR3 is built from 15 residues. DNA of the CDR3: TGCAGCGCCACCTCCGGGACTAGCGGGCAAGAGACCCAGTACTTC. Its protein product is CSATSGTSGQETQYF.

This clone has a single count. The chain recombines TRBV5-1 with TRBJ2-7, with TRBD2 matching 13 bases. Germline CDR1 is SGHRS and CDR2 is YFSETQ. CDR3 length: 15 amino acids. Unmatched junction bases numbered 3, after V lost 0 bases and J lost 6 bases. CDR3 nucleotide sequence: TGCGCCAGCAGCTTGGGACTAGCGGGAGGTTCCGAGCAGTACTTC. This encodes CASSLGLAGGSEQYF.

The genes are TRBV19 and TRBJ1-2; maybe TRBD1 (5 bases). This CDR3 region has 15 residues. From germline, CDR1 is LNHDA and CDR2 SQIVND (reference sequence). V was pared by 7 bases and J by 4 bases, with 19 bases between. The CDR3 coding sequence is TGTGCCAGTATTTCTCGGGGGTCGGGTAGCTATGGCTACACCTTC. Translated, it gives CASISRGSGSYGYTF.

The chain joins TRBV6-6 to TRBJ1-5; D is unclear. The V gene's germline CDR1 is MNHNY and CDR2 SVGAGI (reference sequence). V was clipped by 6 bases and J by 7 bases, with 16 bases between them. The CDR3 is 14 amino acids. The CDR3 is CASSHGRGGQPQHF. The CDR3 bases are TGTGCCAGCAGCCACGGGCGGGGTGGCCAGCCCCAGCATTTT.